These 26 T cell receptor beta chains were sequenced from one sample in a study of T cell responses to AZD1222 COVID-19 vaccine. Generated by immunoSEQ multiplex PCR, the TCRdb table keeps only in-frame clones and is missing some. The table lists about 270,000 clones, roughly 93% of them singletons. This sample comprised peripheral blood, obtained 28 days after the second AZD1222 dose. These receptor sequences come from an adult who received the AZD1222 COVID-19 vaccine.

The V call is TRBV6-2 or TRBV6-3, the J call TRBJ2-7, with a weak D call TRBD2 (6 bases). CDR1 MNHEY and CDR2 SVGEGT come from the germline V gene. This CDR3 is 15 amino acids long. V lost 0 bases and J lost 3, with 12 bases in between. The CDR3, as DNA: TGTGCCAGCAGTTACTCGATGTCGGGGGTCTACGAGCAGTACTTC. It specifies CASSYSMSGVYEQYF.

V and J are TRBV28 and TRBJ2-2; D is possibly TRBD1 (6 bases). The length of the CDR3 is 14 residues. Germline V gene data show CDR1 as MDHEN and CDR2 as SYDVKM. Trimming cost V 8 bases and J 1 base, with 11 bases left between them. The CDR3 nucleotides read TGTGCCAGCGTAGGGACATTGAACACCGGGGAGCTGTTTTTT. It specifies CASVGTLNTGELFF.

This clone has a single count. J is TRBJ2-2 and V is TRBV6-2 or TRBV6-3; TRBD1 matches 9 bases. V was clipped by 2 bases and J by 7 bases; unmatched bases: 2. Germline CDR1 reads MNHEY; CDR2 reads SVGEGT. The CDR3 is 14 amino acids. The CDR3 loop reads CASSYRQGDGELFF. The CDR3 region has the DNA TGTGCCAGCAGTTACAGACAGGGGGACGGGGAGCTGTTTTTT.

This chain uses TRBV7-6 with TRBJ2-2, with 9 positions matching TRBD1. This CDR3 spans 16 amino acids. The germline V gene has CDR1 SGHVS and CDR2 FNYEAQ. J gave up 1 base and V 5 bases, and 5 bases lay outside the gene matches. The CDR3 loop is CASSPGQGMNTGELFF. In DNA, the CDR3 is TGTGCCAGCAGCCCCGGACAGGGGATGAACACCGGGGAGCTGTTTTTT.

The rearrangement uses TRBV27 and TRBJ2-6, with D unresolved. CDR3 length equals 17 residues. Germline V gene data show CDR1 as MNHEY and CDR2 as SMNVEV (reference sequence). Trimming took off 3 bases at V and 0 bases at J, with 12 bases between the two ends. CDR3 region: CASSFGKAPSGANVLTF. In nucleotides, the CDR3 is TGTGCCAGCAGTTTTGGAAAGGCACCCTCTGGGGCCAACGTCCTGACTTTC.

Comment on this clone: The junction does not match germline at one end; this may be a read error. The chain is built from TRBV7-7 and TRBJ2-5; D possibly matches TRBD1 or TRBD2 (6 bases each). Germline-derived CDR1 and CDR2 are SSHAT and FNYEAQ (reference sequence). This CDR3 comprises 15 residues. The CDR3 DNA is TGTGCTAGCAGCCCAACGAGGGGGGCTGGGGAGACCCAGTACTTC. The encoded protein is CASSPTRGAGETQYF.

With respect to this clone: Other DNA sequences in this sample translate to the same CDR3. The chain uses TRBV7-9 and TRBJ1-1; D call uncertain. Germline V gene data show CDR1 as SEHNR and CDR2 as FQNEAQ (reference sequence). The CDR3 length is 12 residues. Trimming took off 3 bases at V and 0 bases at J, with 2 bases between the two ends. CDR3 protein: CASSLVNTEAFF. CDR3 DNA: TGTGCCAGCAGCTTGGTGAACACTGAAGCTTTCTTT.

The rearrangement links TRBV27 to TRBJ2-7; D is undetermined. The CDR3 is 16 residues long. Trimming took off 5 bases at V and 2 bases at J, with 19 bases between the two ends. Looked up from germline, CDR1 is MNHEY and CDR2 is SMNVEV (reference sequence). The CDR3 region has the DNA TGTGCCAGCAGTGCCAGCTTAGCTCCGATCGCCTACGAGCAGTACTTC. Encoded protein: CASSASLAPIAYEQYF.

Notes on this clone: This specimen includes other DNA sequences encoding the same CDR3. CDR3 coding DNA: TGTGCCAGCAGTTTAGCAGGATATAGCAATCAGCCCCAGCATTTT. This encodes CASSLAGYSNQPQHF. The chain links TRBV28 to TRBJ1-5, with D hard to call. Trimming stripped 2 bases from V and 0 bases from J, with 8 bases between. The germline V gene encodes CDR1 MDHEN and CDR2 SYDVKM. The CDR3 length is 15 residues.

The CDR3: CASRSGGPNEKLFF. As DNA, the CDR3 is TGTGCCAGCAGGTCGGGGGGACCCAATGAAAAACTGTTTTTT. The chain employs TRBV28 and TRBJ1-4; possibly TRBD1 for D (5 bases). This CDR3 contains 14 residues. Germline V gene lookup returns CDR1 MDHEN and CDR2 SYDVKM. Trimming cost V 6 bases and J 5 bases, with 13 bases left between them.

CDR3 loop: CAPRGAGVREQYF. DNA for the CDR3: TGTGCCCCGCGCGGGGCGGGGGTCCGCGAGCAGTACTTC. The chain joins TRBV30 to TRBJ2-7; 7 positions match TRBD2. CDR1 and CDR2 (germline): GTSNPN, SVGIG (reference sequence). V dropped 8 bases and J dropped 6; count of bases not matched to a gene: 13. The CDR3 runs 13 residues.

This rearrangement joins TRBV5-4 to TRBJ2-5, with D possibly TRBD1 on 5 matching bases. In germline, CDR1 is SGHNT, CDR2 YYREEE (reference sequence). The CDR3 sequence is 13 residues long. V shed 6 bases and J shed 5 bases, with 14 bases lying between them. The CDR3 reads CASTSGSQETQYF. CDR3 DNA: TGTGCCAGCACCTCAGGGTCCCAGGAGACCCAGTACTTC. Filled out from reference TRBV5-4 and TRBJ2-5, the complete variable domain reads ETGVTQSPTHLIKTRGQQVTLRCSSQSGHNTVSWYQQALGQGPQFIFQYYREEENGRGNFPPRFSGLQFPNYSSELNVNALELDDSALYLCASTSGSQETQYFGPGTRLLVL.

The chain carries TRBV9 and TRBJ1-2; TRBD1 agrees at 9 bases. Germline CDR1 is SGDLS and CDR2 is YYNGEE. V lost 2 bases and J lost 4; bases outside the gene matches: 6. The CDR3 consists of 15 residues. CDR3 nucleotide sequence: TGTGCCAGCAGCGTTGAACAGGGGGCGGCCTATGGCTACACCTTC. It specifies CASSVEQGAAYGYTF.

The chain combines TRBV5-1 with TRBJ2-7; TRBD2 might be the D (5 bases). In germline, CDR1 is SGHRS, CDR2 YFSETQ. V was cut by 2 bases and J by 6 bases, with 12 bases left in between. This CDR3 has 13 amino acids. CDR3 in DNA: TGCGCCAGCAGCTTTCCGGACTCCAGCGAGCAGTACTTC. Amino acid sequence: CASSFPDSSEQYF.

This rearrangement joins TRBV10-3 to TRBJ2-7; possibly TRBD1 or TRBD2 for D (5 bases each). CDR3 size: 14 residues. With 3 bases removed from V and 5 bases from J, the gap between germline ends came to 14 bases. The V gene's germline CDR1 is ENHRY and CDR2 SYGVKD. This chain's CDR3 is CAISDQGARHEQYF. CDR3 DNA sequence: TGTGCCATCAGTGACCAGGGAGCAAGACACGAGCAGTACTTC.

V usage is TRBV2 and J usage is TRBJ2-7, with a weak D call TRBD2 (6 bases). The germline V and J ends were trimmed by 6 bases and 2 bases, with 11 bases remaining between them. This CDR3 is built from 13 residues. Germline-derived CDR1 and CDR2 are SNHLY and FYNNEI. The CDR3 loop reads CASRGTETYEQYF. The DNA of the CDR3 is TGTGCCAGCAGGGGGACTGAGACCTACGAGCAGTACTTC.

The V call is TRBV6-2 or TRBV6-3, the J call TRBJ2-2; possibly TRBD1 for D (6 bases). Germline V gives CDR1 MNHEY, CDR2 SVGEGT. Trimming removed 5 bases at V and 7 bases at J, with 17 bases between. The CDR3 is made up of 15 amino acids. The CDR3 is CASSLWTVSLGELFF. The CDR3 DNA reads as TGTGCCAGCAGTCTGTGGACAGTTTCCCTCGGGGAGCTGTTTTTT.

The J gene is TRBJ1-6, the V gene TRBV28; 7 nucleotides agree with TRBD1. The CDR3 runs to 13 residues. V shed 7 bases and J 11 bases; nucleotides not matched to a gene: 8. Per the germline V gene, CDR1 is MDHEN and CDR2 is SYDVKM. The CDR3 region is CASNDRVRTPLHF. Here the CDR3 DNA reads TGTGCCAGCAATGACAGGGTGAGGACACCCCTCCACTTT.

V is TRBV5-1 and J is TRBJ1-5, with D possibly TRBD1 on 5 matching bases. The length of the CDR3 is 14 residues. V was trimmed by 0 bases and J by 3 bases, leaving 7 bases between them. Looked up from germline, CDR1 is SGHRS and CDR2 is YFSETQ. The CDR3 DNA sequence: TGCGCCAGCAGCTTGGGGGACTACAATCAGCCCCAGCATTTT. Residues: CASSLGDYNQPQHF.

V and J are TRBV2 and TRBJ2-7, with TRBD2 as a possible D gene (6 bases). Germline-derived CDR1 and CDR2 are SNHLY and FYNNEI. Trimming cost V 7 bases and J 0 bases, with 16 bases left between them. This CDR3 comprises 15 residues. CDR3: CASTAPPGASYEQYF. In DNA, the CDR3 is TGTGCCAGCACCGCCCCACCGGGAGCCTCCTACGAGCAGTACTTC.

This chain uses TRBV9 with TRBJ2-7; weak D call: TRBD2 (7 bases). Germline values: CDR1 SGDLS, CDR2 YYNGEE. Trimming took 3 bases from V and 5 from J, leaving 18 bases between them. The CDR3 runs 15 residues. This CDR3 is CASSGGGGSIDEQYF. The DNA for the CDR3 is TGTGCCAGCAGCGGTGGCGGGGGCTCAATCGACGAGCAGTACTTC.

V is TRBV6-2 or TRBV6-3 and J is TRBJ1-4; 8 bases are shared with TRBD1. CDR1 is MNHEY, CDR2 SVGEGT, per germline. J was trimmed by 6 bases and V by 5 bases; bases with no gene match: 11. This CDR3 is 16 amino acids long. This CDR3 is CASSAAPTGDDEKLFF. The CDR3, as DNA: TGTGCCAGCAGTGCGGCCCCGACAGGGGATGATGAAAAACTGTTTTTT.

This sequence joins TRBV2 and TRBJ2-7, with D perhaps matching TRBD1 (6 bases). Per germline, CDR1 SNHLY and CDR2 FYNNEI. Deletions cut 0 bases from V and 5 bases from J, with 8 bases between. CDR3 length equals 13 residues. The CDR3 nucleotides read TGTGCCAGCAGTGAAGCCAACAGGGACGAGCAGTACTTC. It codes for CASSEANRDEQYF.

The V gene is TRBV11-3, the J gene TRBJ2-3; perhaps TRBD1 as D (6 bases). This CDR3 spans 19 amino acids. V was pared by 0 bases and J by 2 bases, with 21 bases between. Germline CDR1 reads SGHNT; CDR2 reads YENEEA. The CDR3 DNA is TGTGCCAGCAGCTTAGATATCCGAAACAGGGTTGGGCACACAGATACGCAGTATTTT. Its translation is CASSLDIRNRVGHTDTQYF.

The rearrangement joins TRBV2 to TRBJ2-2, with 10 bases identical to TRBD2. The CDR3 contains 16 residues. Looked up from germline, CDR1 is SNHLY and CDR2 is FYNNEI. V trimming: 6 bases; J trimming: 4 bases; junction bases outside the gene matches: 8. CDR3 coding DNA: TGTGCCAGCAGAAAACTAGCGGGAAGATTCACCGGGGAGCTGTTTTTT. The encoded protein is CASRKLAGRFTGELFF.

The CDR3 bases are TGTGCCAGCAGCAACGCCGGGACGGATTATAATTCACCCCTCCACTTT. Residues: CASSNAGTDYNSPLHF. The V gene is TRBV5-4, the J gene TRBJ1-6; D might be TRBD1 (5 bases). Germline lookup yields CDR1 SGHNT and CDR2 YYREEE (reference sequence). The CDR3 totals 16 residues. V lost 4 bases and J 4 bases, leaving 15 bases between the germline ends. Full variable domain (outside the CDR3, taken from reference TRBV5-4 and TRBJ1-6): ETGVTQSPTHLIKTRGQQVTLRCSSQSGHNTVSWYQQALGQGPQFIFQYYREEENGRGNFPPRFSGLQFPNYSSELNVNALELDDSALYLCASSNAGTDYNSPLHFGNGTRLTVT.